The rows below give T cell receptor beta chains drawn from one sample of a study of radiation and T cells in renal cell carcinoma. Sequencing used immunoSEQ multiplex PCR; TCRdb keeps in-frame clones, though not all of them. The sample consists of 100,000 to 150,000 clones, roughly four fifths of them appearing once. This sample comprised blood, obtained from a patient whose treatment included radiotherapy and nephrectomy. The receptors come from a man in his fifties with renal cell carcinoma. Each CDR3 is given with its conserved first and last residue. The order of the fields is CDR3 protein, CDR3 DNA, D gene, clone size, V gene, J gene. The D gene is left open where the match is weak. For some rows the clone size is stated as once, few or many, or as a class when expanded; others skip it.

CDR3aa: CASSLTASSGANVLTF
CDR3nt: TGTGCCAGCAGCTTGACGGCGAGCTCTGGGGCCAACGTCCTGACTTTC
d_gene: .
abundance: .
v_gene: TRBV7-6
j_gene: TRBJ2-6

CDR3aa: CAWSIGGPQHF
CDR3nt: TGTGCCTGGAGTATAGGTGGGCCCCAGCATTTT
d_gene: .
abundance: few
v_gene: TRBV30
j_gene: TRBJ1-5

CDR3aa: CASSRRLAEVQETQYF
CDR3nt: TGTGCCAGCAGCCGACGACTAGCGGAAGTCCAAGAGACCCAGTACTTC
d_gene: TRBD2
abundance: .
v_gene: TRBV9
j_gene: TRBJ2-5

CDR3aa: CASRGPGLHEQYF
CDR3nt: TGCGCCAGCAGGGGACCCGGACTCCACGAGCAGTACTTC
d_gene: .
abundance: .
v_gene: TRBV5-1
j_gene: TRBJ2-7

CDR3aa: CASSDLSGTGFNEQYF
CDR3nt: TGTGCCAGCAGTGATCTGAGCGGGACAGGGTTCAACGAGCAGTACTTC
d_gene: TRBD1
abundance: once
v_gene: TRBV25-1
j_gene: TRBJ2-7

CDR3aa: CATSRPGRGAEEQYF
CDR3nt: TGTGCCACCAGCAGACCCGGGCGGGGGGCTGAGGAGCAGTACTTC
d_gene: TRBD2
abundance: .
v_gene: TRBV15
j_gene: TRBJ2-7

CDR3aa: CASSQDNLGGTGGYYYGYTF
CDR3nt: TGCGCCAGCAGCCAAGATAATCTAGGCGGGACAGGGGGGTACTACTATGGCTACACCTTC
d_gene: TRBD1
abundance: .
v_gene: TRBV4-3
j_gene: TRBJ1-2

CDR3aa: CASSIAPGSYNEQFF
CDR3nt: TGTGCCAGTAGTATAGCTCCGGGTTCCTACAATGAGCAGTTCTTC
d_gene: .
abundance: .
v_gene: TRBV19
j_gene: TRBJ2-1

CDR3aa: CASSYGGGGRGEQFF
CDR3nt: TGTGCCAGCAGTTACGGTGGCGGGGGGAGGGGTGAGCAGTTCTTC
d_gene: TRBD2
abundance: once
v_gene: TRBV6-5
j_gene: TRBJ2-1

CDR3aa: CASSVGREGRYEQYF
CDR3nt: TGTGCCAGCAGTGTCGGGCGGGAGGGCCGGTACGAGCAGTACTTC
d_gene: TRBD2
abundance: .
v_gene: TRBV6-5
j_gene: TRBJ2-7

CDR3aa: CASSLDSRVGNEQFF
CDR3nt: TGTGCCAGCAGCTTGGACAGCAGGGTAGGCAATGAGCAGTTCTTC
d_gene: .
abundance: .
v_gene: TRBV5-8
j_gene: TRBJ2-1

CDR3aa: CAASGGPGQYF
CDR3nt: TGTGCGGCTAGCGGGGGGCCAGGCCAGTACTTC
d_gene: TRBD2
abundance: .
v_gene: TRBV30
j_gene: TRBJ2-5

CDR3aa: CASSEGQGRYEQYF
CDR3nt: TGCGCCAGCAGCGAAGGACAGGGGCGGTACGAGCAGTACTTC
d_gene: TRBD1
abundance: .
v_gene: TRBV10-1
j_gene: TRBJ2-7

CDR3aa: CASSPMAGVYEQYF
CDR3nt: TGTGCCAGCTCACCAATGGCGGGAGTCTACGAGCAGTACTTC
d_gene: TRBD2
abundance: .
v_gene: TRBV18
j_gene: TRBJ2-7

CDR3aa: CASSFPGGHEQYF
CDR3nt: TGTGCCAGCAGTTTCCCGGGCGGGCACGAGCAGTACTTC
d_gene: .
abundance: .
v_gene: TRBV7-2
j_gene: TRBJ2-7

CDR3aa: CASSAGSNQPQHF
CDR3nt: TGTGCCAGCTCAGCCGGGAGTAATCAGCCCCAGCATTTT
d_gene: .
abundance: few
v_gene: TRBV18
j_gene: TRBJ1-5

CDR3aa: CASFLQGFSFF
CDR3nt: TGTGCCAGCTTTCTTCAGGGGTTTTCGTTCTTC
d_gene: .
abundance: .
v_gene: TRBV2
j_gene: TRBJ2-1

CDR3aa: CASSYGGRNTDTQYF
CDR3nt: TGTGCCAGCAGTTACGGGGGGCGGAACACAGATACGCAGTATTTT
d_gene: .
abundance: .
v_gene: TRBV6-5
j_gene: TRBJ2-3

CDR3aa: CASSYSRGSTTGELFF
CDR3nt: TGTGCCAGCAGTTACTCGAGGGGGTCGACCACCGGGGAGCTGTTTTTT
d_gene: .
abundance: few
v_gene: TRBV6-5
j_gene: TRBJ2-2

CDR3aa: CASSRLTTGVNTEAFF
CDR3nt: TGTGCCAGCAGTCGATTAACGACAGGGGTGAACACTGAAGCTTTCTTT
d_gene: TRBD1
abundance: .
v_gene: TRBV27
j_gene: TRBJ1-1

CDR3aa: CASSLGQGESNEQFF
CDR3nt: TGCGCCAGCAGCTTGGGGCAGGGGGAATCTAATGAGCAGTTCTTC
d_gene: TRBD1
abundance: few
v_gene: TRBV5-1
j_gene: TRBJ2-1

CDR3aa: CASSEQLTSTGALNEKLFF
CDR3nt: TGTGCCAGCAGTGAACAATTAACGTCCACAGGGGCTTTAAATGAAAAACTGTTTTTT
d_gene: TRBD1
abundance: once
v_gene: TRBV2
j_gene: TRBJ1-4

CDR3aa: CASSYKAGDGYTF
CDR3nt: TGTGCCAGCAGCTATAAGGCCGGAGATGGCTACACCTTC
d_gene: .
abundance: .
v_gene: TRBV7-3
j_gene: TRBJ1-2

CDR3aa: CASSWTSRTDTQYF
CDR3nt: TGCGCCAGCAGCTGGACGAGCCGCACAGATACGCAGTATTTT
d_gene: .
abundance: .
v_gene: TRBV5-1
j_gene: TRBJ2-3

CDR3aa: CASSSREGVETQYF
CDR3nt: TGTGCCAGCAGTTCCCGGGAGGGGGTGGAGACCCAGTACTTC
d_gene: TRBD2
abundance: .
v_gene: TRBV6-6
j_gene: TRBJ2-5

CDR3aa: CASSFFASAKQETQYF
CDR3nt: TGCGCCAGCAGCTTTTTTGCTAGCGCAAAACAAGAGACCCAGTACTTC
d_gene: .
abundance: .
v_gene: TRBV5-1
j_gene: TRBJ2-5

CDR3aa: CASSPTSGGMMPFF
CDR3nt: TGCGCCAGCAGCCCGACTAGCGGGGGGATGATGCCGTTCTTC
d_gene: TRBD2
abundance: .
v_gene: TRBV5-1
j_gene: TRBJ2-1

CDR3aa: CASRKWEGHEQFF
CDR3nt: TGTGCCAGCAGGAAGTGGGAGGGCCATGAGCAGTTCTTC
d_gene: TRBD2
abundance: .
v_gene: TRBV2
j_gene: TRBJ2-1

CDR3aa: CASSTRTGLRTRQYF
CDR3nt: TGTGCCAGTAGTACCCGGACAGGTTTAAGGACTCGGCAGTACTTC
d_gene: TRBD1
abundance: .
v_gene: TRBV19
j_gene: TRBJ2-7

CDR3aa: CASSFGTAGDGYTF
CDR3nt: TGTGCCAGCAGTTTCGGGACAGCGGGGGATGGCTACACCTTC
d_gene: TRBD1
abundance: .
v_gene: TRBV6-5
j_gene: TRBJ1-2

CDR3aa: CAISESGTTAYEQYF
CDR3nt: TGTGCCATCAGTGAGTCGGGTACCACCGCCTACGAGCAGTACTTC
d_gene: .
abundance: .
v_gene: TRBV10-3
j_gene: TRBJ2-7

CDR3aa: CASSWGRNNEQFF
CDR3nt: TGTGCCAGCAGCTGGGGCAGGAACAATGAGCAGTTCTTC
d_gene: .
abundance: once
v_gene: TRBV11-2
j_gene: TRBJ2-1

CDR3aa: CASSKDRRRGKYF
CDR3nt: TGTGCCAGCAGCAAAGACCGCAGGCGGGGGAAGTATTTT
d_gene: .
abundance: .
v_gene: TRBV21-1
j_gene: TRBJ2-3

CDR3aa: CASSESETGFDTEAFF
CDR3nt: TGCGCCAGCAGTGAGTCGGAGACAGGTTTTGACACTGAAGCTTTCTTT
d_gene: .
abundance: few
v_gene: TRBV10-1
j_gene: TRBJ1-1

CDR3aa: CASTSEGTSDSEQFF
CDR3nt: TGTGCCAGCACCTCTGAGGGGACTAGTGATAGTGAGCAGTTCTTC
d_gene: TRBD2
abundance: .
v_gene: TRBV2
j_gene: TRBJ2-1

CDR3aa: CATESLAGSFNEQFF
CDR3nt: TGTGCCACCGAATCACTAGCGGGTTCATTCAATGAGCAGTTCTTC
d_gene: TRBD2
abundance: .
v_gene: TRBV2
j_gene: TRBJ2-1

CDR3aa: CASSLYSPNTGELFF
CDR3nt: TGTGCCAGCAGCTTATACTCGCCGAACACCGGGGAGCTGTTTTTT
d_gene: .
abundance: .
v_gene: TRBV7-9
j_gene: TRBJ2-2

CDR3aa: CASSYSRGSGNTIYF
CDR3nt: TGTGCCAGCAGTTACTCGAGAGGGTCTGGAAACACCATATATTTT
d_gene: .
abundance: .
v_gene: TRBV6-5
j_gene: TRBJ1-3

CDR3aa: CASSSSGENTEAFF
CDR3nt: TGTGCCAGCAGCTCCTCAGGGGAGAACACTGAAGCTTTCTTT
d_gene: .
abundance: .
v_gene: TRBV28
j_gene: TRBJ1-1

CDR3aa: CASSEYVGEANEQFF
CDR3nt: TGTGCCAGCAGTGAATATGTGGGAGAGGCGAATGAGCAGTTCTTC
d_gene: .
abundance: .
v_gene: TRBV6-1
j_gene: TRBJ2-1

CDR3aa: CASSLTGTGRYNEQFF
CDR3nt: TGTGCCAGCAGCCTCACCGGGACAGGGAGGTACAATGAGCAGTTCTTC
d_gene: TRBD1
abundance: .
v_gene: TRBV9
j_gene: TRBJ2-1

CDR3aa: CASLIAGHEKLFF
CDR3nt: TGTGCCAGCCTTATCGCGGGGCATGAAAAACTGTTTTTT
d_gene: .
abundance: once
v_gene: TRBV6-1
j_gene: TRBJ1-4

CDR3aa: CASSPAGNTEAFF
CDR3nt: TGTGCCAGCTCACCCGCGGGGAACACTGAAGCTTTCTTT
d_gene: .
abundance: .
v_gene: TRBV18
j_gene: TRBJ1-1

CDR3aa: CASSVGYGTGFTPAEAFF
CDR3nt: TGTGCCAGCAGCGTAGGATATGGTACAGGGTTTACTCCAGCTGAAGCTTTCTTT
d_gene: .
abundance: .
v_gene: TRBV9
j_gene: TRBJ1-1

CDR3aa: CAWGTGTGDVGETQYF
CDR3nt: TGTGCCTGGGGAACCGGGACAGGGGATGTAGGAGAGACCCAGTACTTC
d_gene: TRBD1
abundance: .
v_gene: TRBV30
j_gene: TRBJ2-5

CDR3aa: CAISVDRTNTEAFF
CDR3nt: TGTGCCATCAGTGTTGACAGAACGAACACTGAAGCTTTCTTT
d_gene: .
abundance: .
v_gene: TRBV10-3
j_gene: TRBJ1-1

CDR3aa: CASSWGAGGGTDTQYF
CDR3nt: TGTGCCAGCAGCTGGGGGGCGGGAGGTGGCACAGATACGCAGTATTTT
d_gene: TRBD2
abundance: once
v_gene: TRBV7-2
j_gene: TRBJ2-3

CDR3aa: CASSKEWASSYEQYF
CDR3nt: TGTGCCAGCAGCAAGGAGTGGGCTAGCTCCTACGAGCAGTACTTC
d_gene: .
abundance: once
v_gene: TRBV21-1
j_gene: TRBJ2-7

CDR3aa: CATSSGRIGQQYF
CDR3nt: TGTGCCACCAGCAGCGGGCGAATCGGGCAGCAGTACTTC
d_gene: .
abundance: .
v_gene: TRBV15
j_gene: TRBJ2-7

CDR3aa: CASSFGTPNTEAFF
CDR3nt: TGTGCCAGCAGCTTTGGGACACCTAACACTGAAGCTTTCTTT
d_gene: .
abundance: .
v_gene: TRBV7-2
j_gene: TRBJ1-1

CDR3aa: CASLAYEQYF
CDR3nt: TGTGCCAGCTTAGCCTACGAGCAGTACTTC
d_gene: .
abundance: .
v_gene: TRBV6-1
j_gene: TRBJ2-7

CDR3aa: CASSLGSTYEQYF
CDR3nt: TGTGCCAGCAGCTTAGGGTCGACCTACGAGCAGTACTTC
d_gene: .
abundance: .
v_gene: TRBV7-9
j_gene: TRBJ2-7

CDR3aa: CATSRASGEQFF
CDR3nt: TGTGCCACCAGCAGAGCATCAGGTGAGCAGTTCTTC
d_gene: .
abundance: once
v_gene: TRBV15
j_gene: TRBJ2-1

CDR3aa: CASSRQQGVDGYTF
CDR3nt: TGTGCTAGCAGCCGGCAACAGGGGGTAGATGGCTACACCTTC
d_gene: TRBD1
abundance: .
v_gene: TRBV14
j_gene: TRBJ1-2

CDR3aa: CAWSAGAPYEQYF
CDR3nt: TGTGCCTGGTCTGCGGGGGCACCCTACGAGCAGTACTTC
d_gene: .
abundance: .
v_gene: TRBV30
j_gene: TRBJ2-7

CDR3aa: CASSIPGVSGYTF
CDR3nt: TGTGCCAGCAGTATACCGGGAGTTAGTGGCTACACCTTC
d_gene: .
abundance: .
v_gene: TRBV28
j_gene: TRBJ1-2

CDR3aa: CAWLRNTWTEAFF
CDR3nt: TGTGCCTGGTTACGGAATACATGGACTGAAGCTTTCTTT
d_gene: .
abundance: .
v_gene: TRBV30
j_gene: TRBJ1-1

CDR3aa: CAISESMGTGGQPQHF
CDR3nt: TGTGCCATCAGTGAGTCGATGGGGACGGGAGGCCAGCCCCAGCATTTT
d_gene: .
abundance: .
v_gene: TRBV10-3
j_gene: TRBJ1-5

CDR3aa: CASSLGTGNTGELFF
CDR3nt: TGCGCCAGCAGCTTAGGGACAGGGAACACCGGGGAGCTGTTTTTT
d_gene: TRBD1
abundance: .
v_gene: TRBV5-1
j_gene: TRBJ2-2